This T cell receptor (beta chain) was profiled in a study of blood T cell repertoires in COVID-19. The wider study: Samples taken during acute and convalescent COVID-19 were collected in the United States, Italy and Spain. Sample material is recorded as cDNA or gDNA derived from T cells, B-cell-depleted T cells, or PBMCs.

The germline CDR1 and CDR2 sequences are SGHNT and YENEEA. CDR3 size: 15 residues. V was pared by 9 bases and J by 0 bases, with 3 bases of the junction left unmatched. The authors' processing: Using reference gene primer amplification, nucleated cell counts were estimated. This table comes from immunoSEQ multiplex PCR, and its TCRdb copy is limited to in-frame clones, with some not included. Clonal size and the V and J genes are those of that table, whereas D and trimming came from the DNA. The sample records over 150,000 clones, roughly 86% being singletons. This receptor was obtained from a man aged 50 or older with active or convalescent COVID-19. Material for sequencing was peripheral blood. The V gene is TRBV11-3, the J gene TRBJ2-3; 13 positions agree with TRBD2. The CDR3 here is CARGLAGSSTDTQYF. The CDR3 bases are TGTGCCAGGGGACTAGCGGGATCCAGCACAGATACGCAGTATTTT.